The T cell receptor (beta chain) under discussion was sequenced for a study of shared clonotypes between healthy human individuals. CD45RO-negative, CCR7-positively selected cells formed the naive CD8 fraction, excluding terminally differentiated effector memory CD45RA+ cells. Details on this clone: Its matching antigen is unknown.

A deep-level run was used for the assay. Clones were sequenced by immunoSEQ multiplex PCR, and TCRdb holds only the in-frame ones, with some missing. This table has roughly 2 million clones, around 96% appearing once. This CDR3 is 15 amino acids long. With 5 bases clipped from V and 4 bases from J, the junction kept 10 bases outside the gene matches. Per germline, CDR1 MDHEN and CDR2 SYDVKM. Study-wide points: Larger estimated richness was generally seen in naive subsets than in memory subsets. Inspection by rarefaction showed sorted-subset sequencing to be incomplete despite large depth. Generation of non-shared clonotypes was less probable than generation of clonotypes shared by all four donors.

Sequencing input: naive CD8+ T cells sorted from blood. This TCR was recovered from a man between 18 and 29 years old in good health. The V gene is TRBV28, the J gene TRBJ2-7, with TRBD1 matching 8 bases. CDR3 sequence: CASSPPWTGMYEQYF. In nucleotides, the CDR3 is TGTGCCAGCAGTCCCCCATGGACAGGGATGTACGAGCAGTACTTC.